This T cell receptor (beta chain) was sequenced during a study of shared clonotypes between healthy human individuals. Background on the study: Per donor, CD8 memory used one plate, CD8 naive used two, CD4 memory used three and CD4 naive used three. Study results and caveats: Represented diversity (both genetic and exposure-history) was limited by the small number of donors. Sequencing depth was expected to influence donor clonotype sharing. Some naive CD4 clonotypes, approximately 4.5%, turned up in common across several donors.

Measured with immunoSEQ multiplex PCR; TCRdb has only the in-frame clones, and not every one. The table has around 600,000 clones, 98% seen once. It was CD45RO-negative cells, positively selected for CCR7, that made up naive CD8 cells, with terminally differentiated effector memory CD45RA+ cells excluded. Concerning this clone itself: What it recognizes is unknown. The same CDR3 also results from other DNA sequences found in this sample.

CDR1 is KGHSH and CDR2 is LQKENI in the germline V gene. V lost 3 bases and J 4 bases, leaving 7 bases between the germline ends. The CDR3 has 12 residues. This chain joins TRBV18 and TRBJ2-7, with D tentatively TRBD1 (5 bases). The TCR was taken from a man between 25 and 39 years old in good health. The material sequenced was naive CD8+ T cells sorted from blood. DNA for the CDR3: TGTGCCAGCTCACCCAGGGTTTACGAGCAGTACTTC. Its translation is CASSPRVYEQYF.